This T cell receptor (beta chain) was obtained from a study of Graves' ophthalmopathy and Graves' hyperthyroidism. Across the whole study: Researchers obtained peripheral blood at initial diagnosis, before any treatment had begun.

The CDR3 length is 14 residues. V gave up 6 bases and J gave up 1 base; unmatched junction bases: 5. Per the germline V gene, CDR1 is SQVTM and CDR2 is ANQGSEA. Having ophthalmopathy, the donors showed moderate-to-severe activity, CAS ≥3 and NOSPECS ≥4, with disease lasting under 3 months. Patients were left out if they had other autoimmune diseases, uncontrolled infections, pregnancy or lactation. Clinicians diagnosed using symptoms, serum thyroxine, TRAb, thyroid ultrasound and orbital computed tomography. RNA transcripts were the template, and TCR beta CDR3 regions were amplified from them. RT-PCR was first run with HTBI primers, then multiplex PCR in a second round. TCRdb itself ran the multiplex PCR reads through MiXCR, one entry per CDR3 protein. The table shows hundreds of thousands of distinct CDR3 sequences, with under 50% occurring only once.

Sequenced: peripheral blood. The chain links TRBV29-1 to TRBJ1-5; 8 bases fit TRBD1. The source is an adult man with Graves' ophthalmopathy. This chain's CDR3 is CSVIQGGSNQPQHF. The DNA for the CDR3 is TGCAGCGTGATACAGGGGGGGAGCAATCAGCCCCAGCATTTT.